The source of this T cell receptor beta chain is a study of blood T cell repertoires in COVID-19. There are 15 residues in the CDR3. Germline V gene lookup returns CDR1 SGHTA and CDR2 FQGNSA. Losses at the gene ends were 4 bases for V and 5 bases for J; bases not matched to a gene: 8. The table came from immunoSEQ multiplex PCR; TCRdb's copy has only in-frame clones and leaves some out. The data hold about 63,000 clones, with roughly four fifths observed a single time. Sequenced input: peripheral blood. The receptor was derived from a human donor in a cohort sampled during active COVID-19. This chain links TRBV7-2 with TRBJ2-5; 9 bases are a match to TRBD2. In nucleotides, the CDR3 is TGTGCCAGCAGCTCCACTAGCGGGTTGTGGGAGACCCAGTACTTC. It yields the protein CASSSTSGLWETQYF.